Presented here are 25 T cell receptor beta chains from one specimen sequenced in a study of blood T cell repertoires in COVID-19. Produced via immunoSEQ multiplex PCR; TCRdb's table is partial and in-frame only. The sample holds some 150,000 clones; about 80% are singletons and the top ten take under 3%. Input material: peripheral blood. All receptors derive from a human donor with acute or convalescent COVID-19. The donor label of this sample is uncertain.

The gene calls are TRBV2 and TRBJ2-4; 13 bases fit TRBD2. V shed 6 bases and J 7 bases; nucleotides not matched to a gene: 3. CDR3 length: 14 amino acids. The germline V gene has CDR1 SNHLY and CDR2 FYNNEI. The CDR3 DNA reads TGTGCCAGCAGGGGGACTAGCGGGACGAACATTCAGTACTTC. It is translated as CASRGTSGTNIQYF.

The chain employs TRBV28 and TRBJ2-7; TRBD2 is a possible D gene (6 bases). With 8 bases removed from V and 2 bases from J, the gap between germline ends came to 13 bases. The CDR3 runs 13 residues. Looked up from germline, CDR1 is MDHEN and CDR2 is SYDVKM. The chain's CDR3 is CASSRDGTYEQYF. DNA of the CDR3: TGTGCCAGCTCGCGGGACGGAACCTACGAGCAGTACTTC.

The chain has TRBV5-4 and TRBJ1-1; TRBD1 matches 7 bases. The CDR3 length is 14 residues. Trimming cost V 0 bases and J 3 bases; bases outside gene matches: 2. Germline lookup yields CDR1 SGHNT and CDR2 YYREEE (reference sequence). The CDR3 DNA follows: TGTGCCAGCAGCTTGGGACAGGGATACACTGAAGCTTTCTTT. This sequence encodes CASSLGQGYTEAFF. The complete variable domain, with remaining parts taken from reference TRBV5-4 and TRBJ1-1, reads ETGVTQSPTHLIKTRGQQVTLRCSSQSGHNTVSWYQQALGQGPQFIFQYYREEENGRGNFPPRFSGLQFPNYSSELNVNALELDDSALYLCASSLGQGYTEAFFGQGTRLTVV.

The chain links TRBV3-1 (or the pseudogene TRBV3-2) to TRBJ1-6; 7 positions match TRBD1. The CDR3 loop spans 15 amino acids. Germline values: CDR1 LGHDT, CDR2 YNNKEL (reference sequence). V was clipped by 4 bases and J by 2 bases; unmatched bases: 2. For the CDR3, the DNA is TGTGCCAGCAGCCCCGGACAGGCCTATAATTCACCCCTCCACTTT. Translation: CASSPGQAYNSPLHF.

CDR3: CASSLGTMSGQEYGYTF. CDR3 sequence (DNA): TGCGCCAGCAGCTTGGGAACGATGTCGGGACAGGAATATGGCTACACCTTC. This rearrangement joins TRBV5-1 to TRBJ1-2; 8 bases agree with TRBD1. Per the germline V gene, CDR1 is SGHRS and CDR2 is YFSETQ. CDR3 length equals 17 residues. V lost 0 bases and J lost 5; bases outside the gene matches: 12.

J is TRBJ2-5 and V is TRBV5-4; 12 positions agree with TRBD1. Trimming took 4 bases from V and 5 from J; bases not matched to a gene: 6. The V gene's germline CDR1 is SGHNT and CDR2 YYREEE (reference sequence). CDR3 length: 15 residues. CDR3 in DNA: TGTGCCAGCAGCCGGGGACAGGGGGCGCCGGAGACCCAGTACTTC. It translates to CASSRGQGAPETQYF.

The V gene is TRBV9, the J gene TRBJ1-2; 7 nucleotides align to TRBD1. CDR3 length equals 15 residues. V dropped 4 bases and J dropped 0; count of bases not matched to a gene: 6. Germline assignment: CDR1 SGDLS and CDR2 YYNGEE. The CDR3 loop is CASSPRQGSNYGYTF. The DNA for the CDR3 is TGTGCCAGCAGCCCGCGACAGGGCTCTAACTATGGCTACACCTTC. Based on the CDR3 plus reference TRBV9 and TRBJ1-2, the full variable domain is DSGVTQTPKHLITATGQRVTLRCSPRSGDLSVYWYQQSLDQGLQFLIQYYNGEERAKGNILERFSAQQFPDLHSELNLSSLELGDSALYFCASSPRQGSNYGYTFGSGTRLTVV.

V usage is TRBV6-5 and J usage is TRBJ1-1, with D perhaps matching TRBD1 (6 bases). Germline V gene data show CDR1 as MNHEY and CDR2 as SVGAGI. CDR3 length: 14 amino acids. Trimming stripped 6 bases from V and 1 base from J, with 12 bases between. Here the CDR3 reads CASRAVGANTEAFF. CDR3 nucleotides: TGTGCCAGCAGGGCTGTGGGGGCGAACACTGAAGCTTTCTTT.

The CDR3 DNA reads TGTGCCAGCAGCGTAGAAGACAGCTATAATGAAAAACTGTTTTTT. This translates into CASSVEDSYNEKLFF. This chain uses TRBV9 with TRBJ1-4, with D perhaps TRBD1 (5 bases). Germline CDR1 SGDLS, CDR2 YYNGEE. Trimming removed 0 bases at V and 4 bases at J, with 10 bases between. The CDR3 extends over 15 amino acids.

The chain has TRBV30 and TRBJ1-2, with D unclear. This CDR3 contains 14 residues. Deletions cut 2 bases from V and 3 bases from J, with 13 bases between. CDR1 GTSNPN and CDR2 SVGIG come from the germline V gene (reference sequence). The CDR3 nucleotides are TGTGCCTGGAGTCCACTCGGCCAGGACTATGGCTACACCTTC. It specifies CAWSPLGQDYGYTF.

The chain combines TRBV19 with TRBJ2-1, with TRBD1 as a possible D gene (6 bases). The CDR3 has 12 amino acids. In germline, CDR1 is LNHDA, CDR2 SQIVND (reference sequence). V lost 4 bases and J 10 bases, leaving 11 bases between the germline ends. The CDR3 is CASSNRASEQFF. CDR3 nucleotide sequence: TGTGCCAGTAGTAACAGGGCCTCAGAGCAGTTCTTC.

The rearrangement links TRBV28 to TRBJ2-5, with a possible D match to TRBD1 (5 bases). Germline CDR1 reads MDHEN; CDR2 reads SYDVKM. The CDR3 is made up of 14 amino acids. V was shortened by 4 bases and J by 3 bases, with 12 bases between the two germline ends. The CDR3 nucleotides are TGTGCCAGCAGTTCAAGGACATTTGAAGAGACCCAGTACTTC. Residues: CASSSRTFEETQYF.

CDR3 coding DNA: TGTGCCATCAGTCGGGGGGCCGACTCTGGAAACACCATATATTTT. Its protein product is CAISRGADSGNTIYF. The chain couples TRBV10-3 to TRBJ1-3; possibly TRBD1 for D (6 bases). The V gene's germline CDR1 is ENHRY and CDR2 SYGVKD. Trimming took 5 bases from V and 0 from J, leaving 11 bases between them. The CDR3 spans 15 residues.

This chain's CDR3 is CASSLEFGAGRSIGELFF. CDR3 coding DNA: TGTGCCAGCAGCTTAGAGTTTGGGGCAGGGAGGTCGATCGGGGAGCTGTTTTTT. The V call is TRBV7-2, the J call TRBJ2-2, with D possibly being TRBD2 (6 bases). The germline V gene encodes CDR1 SGHTA and CDR2 FQGNSA. V shed 1 base and J shed 7 bases, with 22 bases lying between them. This CDR3 contains 18 residues. Supplemented by reference TRBV7-2 and TRBJ2-2, the full variable domain reads GAGVSQSPSNKVTEKGKDVELRCDPISGHTALYWYRQSLGQGLEFLIYFQGNSAPDKSGLPSDRFSAERTGGSVSTLTIQRTQQEDSAVYLCASSLEFGAGRSIGELFFGEGSRLTVL.

This clone was counted a single time. This chain uses TRBV19 with TRBJ2-5; TRBD2 matches 7 bases. J lost 9 bases, V lost 6 bases, and 13 bases had no gene match. This CDR3 is 14 amino acids long. CDR1 and CDR2 (germline): LNHDA, SQIVND (reference sequence). CDR3 nucleotide sequence: TGTGCCAGTAGCCACCAGACTAGCCAGACGCCCCAGTACTTC. Translating it yields CASSHQTSQTPQYF.

This chain uses TRBV11-2 with TRBJ2-2; TRBD2 is a possible D gene (6 bases). V was pared by 1 base and J by 6 bases, with 12 bases between. There are 15 residues in the CDR3. Germline V lookup: CDR1 SGHAT, CDR2 FQNNGV. The chain's CDR3 is CASSLGLGSPGELFF. The DNA for the CDR3 is TGTGCCAGCAGCTTAGGACTAGGGTCCCCCGGGGAGCTGTTTTTT.

The chain carries TRBV6-1 and TRBJ1-6, with TRBD1 matching over 9 bases. V shed 4 bases and J 4 bases; nucleotides not matched to a gene: 5. CDR1 is MNHNS, CDR2 SASEGT, per germline. The CDR3 is 16 residues long. DNA of the CDR3: TGTGCCAGCAGTGTTGACAGGGGGATGTATAATTCACCCCTCCACTTT. Its protein product is CASSVDRGMYNSPLHF.

There are a few counts of this clone. The genes are TRBV27 and TRBJ1-2, with 8 bases identical to TRBD1. The V gene's germline CDR1 is MNHEY and CDR2 SMNVEV (reference sequence). Trimming removed 6 bases from V and 5 bases from J; junction bases left unmatched: 8. This CDR3 region has 14 residues. The CDR3 DNA follows: TGTGCCAGCAGCCGGACAGGGCCTCCTTATGGCTACACCTTC. This codes for CASSRTGPPYGYTF.

V gene TRBV30 combines with J gene TRBJ2-5, with a tentative D call TRBD1 (6 bases). Trimming removed 5 bases from V and 5 bases from J, with 18 bases in between. The V gene's germline CDR1 is GTSNPN and CDR2 SVGIG (reference sequence). The CDR3 is 14 residues long. This chain's CDR3 is CAWGRAGDTETQYF. In DNA form, the CDR3 reads TGTGCCTGGGGCAGGGCAGGGGATACTGAGACCCAGTACTTC.

The chain uses TRBV12-3 or TRBV12-4 and TRBJ1-1; unclear D gene. The CDR3 sequence is 13 residues long. Trimming stripped 5 bases from V and 1 base from J, with 8 bases between. The CDR3, as DNA: TGTGCCAGCAGTATGAACAGGAACACTGAAGCTTTCTTT. Encoded protein: CASSMNRNTEAFF.

The chain combines TRBV25-1 with TRBJ1-2, with 8 bases lining up with TRBD1. The CDR3 has 14 residues. In germline, CDR1 is MGHDK, CDR2 SYGVNS. The trim removed 6 bases at V and 6 bases at J, leaving 9 bases unmatched. CDR3 in DNA: TGTGCCAGCAGAAAGCAGGGGGCCGGGAATGGCTACACCTTC. Amino acids: CASRKQGAGNGYTF.

This chain connects TRBV3-1 (or the pseudogene TRBV3-2) to TRBJ1-1, with D hard to call. The germline V gene encodes CDR1 LGHDT and CDR2 YNNKEL (reference sequence). V was shortened by 4 bases and J by 3 bases, with 12 bases between the two germline ends. This CDR3 is 14 amino acids long. CDR3 loop: CASSRGNPHTEAFF. CDR3 DNA: TGTGCCAGCAGCCGCGGGAACCCACACACTGAAGCTTTCTTT.

The chain joins TRBV6-7 to TRBJ1-5, with D possibly TRBD1 on 5 matching bases. TRBV6-7 is classed as an ORF, of uncertain function. The CDR3 has 16 residues. V dropped 7 bases and J dropped 0 bases, with 16 bases sitting between them. The DNA of the CDR3 is TGTGCCAGCACCCTAGACAGACCTTATAGCAATCAGCCCCAGCATTTT. Protein: CASTLDRPYSNQPQHF.

V usage is TRBV12-5 and J usage is TRBJ1-5; the D gene is possibly TRBD1 (6 bases). V was pared by 7 bases and J by 5 bases, with 15 bases between. CDR3 length: 14 residues. In germline, CDR1 is LGHNT, CDR2 FRNRAP. CDR3 sequence: CASAPGAGDQPQHF. CDR3 coding DNA: TGTGCTAGTGCCCCAGGGGCGGGGGATCAGCCCCAGCATTTT.

The J gene is TRBJ1-1, the V gene TRBV19, with TRBD1 matching 8 bases. CDR3 length equals 14 residues. Looked up from germline, CDR1 is LNHDA and CDR2 is SQIVND (reference sequence). V dropped 9 bases and J dropped 4; count of bases not matched to a gene: 10. CDR3 bases: TGTGCCAGCAAGAGAGACAGGGGCGTCACTGAAGCTTTCTTT. This sequence encodes CASKRDRGVTEAFF.